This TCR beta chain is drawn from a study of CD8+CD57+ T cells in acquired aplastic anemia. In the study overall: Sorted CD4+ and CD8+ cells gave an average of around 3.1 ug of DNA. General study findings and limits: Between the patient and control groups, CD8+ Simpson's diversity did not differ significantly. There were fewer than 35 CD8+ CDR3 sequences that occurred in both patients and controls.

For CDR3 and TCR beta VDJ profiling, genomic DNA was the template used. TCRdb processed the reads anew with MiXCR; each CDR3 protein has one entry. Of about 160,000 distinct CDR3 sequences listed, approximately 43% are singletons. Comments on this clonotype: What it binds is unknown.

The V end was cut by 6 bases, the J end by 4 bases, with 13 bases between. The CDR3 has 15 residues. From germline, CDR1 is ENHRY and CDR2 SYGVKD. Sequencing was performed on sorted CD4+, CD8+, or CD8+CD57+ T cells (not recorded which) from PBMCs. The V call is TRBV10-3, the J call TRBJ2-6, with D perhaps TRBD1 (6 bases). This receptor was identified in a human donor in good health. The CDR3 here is CAIRRTGPGANVLTF. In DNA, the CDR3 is TGTGCCATCAGACGCACAGGGCCCGGGGCCAACGTCCTGACTTTC.